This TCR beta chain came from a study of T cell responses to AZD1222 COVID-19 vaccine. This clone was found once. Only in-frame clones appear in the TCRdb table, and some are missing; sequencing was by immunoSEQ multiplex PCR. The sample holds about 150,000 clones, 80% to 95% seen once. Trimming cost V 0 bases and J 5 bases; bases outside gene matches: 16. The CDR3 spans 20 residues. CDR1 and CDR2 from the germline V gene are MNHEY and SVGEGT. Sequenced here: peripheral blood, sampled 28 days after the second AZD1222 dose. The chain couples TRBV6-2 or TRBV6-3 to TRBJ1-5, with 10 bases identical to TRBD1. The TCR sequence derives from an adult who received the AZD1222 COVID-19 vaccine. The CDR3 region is CASSYSYLGTGVLRDQPQHF. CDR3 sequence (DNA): TGTGCCAGCAGTTACTCCTACCTCGGGACAGGGGTCCTTCGGGATCAGCCCCAGCATTTT.